This T cell receptor (beta chain) was recorded in a study of CD4 T cells in relation to SARS-CoV-2 and coronaviruses. About the study: PBMCs were cultured with antigen for roughly 10 days before TCR beta sequencing. The negative reference was HIV-1 Nef peptide pool or peptide-free culture.

This clone was seen a single time. Its antigen is still unknown. CD4+ T cells from unexposed donors were obtained before the COVID-19 pandemic (2011-2018). The cells were cultured for about ten days before CD4+ T cells were isolated. Testing used SARS-CoV-2 S/N and four cold-coronavirus spikes on unexposed-donor CD4+ T cells, cells permitting. Germline values: CDR1 MNHEY, CDR2 SVGEGT. This CDR3 comprises 12 residues. Deletions cut 2 bases from V and 5 bases from J, with 6 bases between. Clones were sequenced by immunoSEQ multiplex PCR, and TCRdb holds only the in-frame ones, with some missing. The repertoire holds approximately 20,000 clones, with about 80% as singletons. Study results and limitations: Crossreactivity was assessed only for spike protein, not other viral proteins.

The chain combines TRBV6-2 or TRBV6-3 with TRBJ2-5; D not resolved. The sequence derives from a human donor in good health. The specimen sequenced was CD4+ T cells from PBMCs, cultured in vitro. The DNA for the CDR3 is TGTGCCAGCAGTTACCGCGATGAGACCCAGTACTTC. Translating gives CASSYRDETQYF.